This TCR beta chain was documented in a study of blood T cell repertoires in COVID-19. Overall study: Samples of COVID-19 (acute and convalescent) were obtained from the United States, Italy and Spain.

Data came from immunoSEQ multiplex PCR; TCRdb stores just in-frame clones and leaves some out. In the table there are approximately 77,000 clones, 65% to 85% of which are singletons. The CDR3 has 15 residues. With 2 bases removed from V and 6 bases from J, the gap between germline ends came to 15 bases. CDR1 SGHRS and CDR2 YFSETQ come from the germline V gene. The rearrangement links TRBV5-1 to TRBJ2-1, with D possibly being TRBD2 (6 bases). This receptor was identified in a woman in her sixties or seventies with acute or convalescent COVID-19. The sample taken for sequencing was peripheral blood. CDR3 DNA sequence: TGCGCCAGCAGCTTAGCAACTAGCAAGAGCAATGAGCAGTTCTTC. It specifies CASSLATSKSNEQFF.